The 7 T cell receptor beta chains below all came from one sample that was sequenced in a study of Tregs in tolerant kidney transplant recipients. The protocol was immunoSEQ multiplex PCR, while the TCRdb copy is restricted to in-frame clones and leaves out a portion. The listing contains 45,000 to 55,000 clones. The material sequenced was CD4+ T cells from blood, taken before the transplant. These receptors were collected from a human donor who received a combined kidney and bone marrow transplant.

Notes on this clone: The observed sequence ends 3 residues before the CDR3 terminus, with the missing tail filled in from the germline J gene. The chain employs TRBV10-3 and TRBJ2-3, with 8 bases that match TRBD2. The CDR3 sequence is 16 residues long. Germline trimming cut 5 bases from V and 1 base from J; bases unmatched to any gene: 8. Germline V gives CDR1 ENHRY, CDR2 SYGVKD. Here the CDR3 reads CAISTGGGGGTDTQYF. CDR3 bases read: TGTGCCATCAGTACCGGGGGGGGAGGTGGCACAGATACG.

As for this clone: With the read ending 3 residues before the CDR3 end, the germline J gene is used to fill in that end. The gene calls are TRBV7-2 and TRBJ2-7, with TRBD2 identical over 8 bases. The V and J ends lost 5 bases and 6 bases, in that order; junction bases with no gene match: 6. Per the germline V gene, CDR1 is SGHTA and CDR2 is FQGNSA. CDR3 size: 13 residues. This CDR3 reads CASSPGGASEQYF. The covered CDR3 bases are TGTGCCAGCAGCCCGGGGGGGGCGAGCGAG.

Regarding this clone: The read stops 3 residues short of the end of the CDR3; the missing end is completed from the germline J gene. The chain has TRBV20-1 and TRBJ2-3; 8 nucleotides agree with TRBD2. CDR3 size: 14 residues. The V gene end was trimmed by 6 bases and the J gene end by 6 bases; junction bases not matched to a gene: 11. CDR1 and CDR2 (germline): DFQATT, SNEGSKA (reference sequence). CDR3 loop: CSADSGSGLDTQYF. The CDR3 DNA, read in part, is TGCAGTGCCGACAGCGGGAGTGGCTTGGATACG.

As for this clone: The read is 3 residues too short to cover the CDR3 end, so that end is filled in from the germline J gene. J is TRBJ2-7 and V is TRBV6-1; 10 bases map to TRBD1. Germline lookup yields CDR1 MNHNS and CDR2 SASEGT. V lost 1 base, J lost 3 bases, and 3 bases stayed unmatched. The CDR3 runs to 15 residues. The sequenced CDR3 bases are TGTGCCAGCAGTGAAGGACAGGGGGCCCGCTACGAG. Translating it yields CASSEGQGARYE. The entire CDR3 sequence reads CASSEGQGARYEQYF.

Points on this clone: The read falls 3 residues short of the CDR3 end, and the missing part is taken from the germline J gene. V is TRBV30 and J is TRBJ1-5, with 7 positions matching TRBD1. V gave up 2 bases and J gave up 5 bases; unmatched junction bases: 3. Looked up from germline, CDR1 is GTSNPN and CDR2 is SVGIG (reference sequence). The CDR3 totals 13 residues. The sequenced part of the CDR3 DNA is TGTGCCTGGAGTTTTCAGGGGGATCAGCCC. It is translated as CAWSFQGDQP. The full CDR3 is CAWSFQGDQPQHF. Variable domain in full (rest from reference TRBV30 and TRBJ1-5): SQTIHQWPATLVQPVGSPLSLECTVEGTSNPNLYWYRQAAGRGLQLLFYSVGIGQISSEVPQNLSASRPQDRQFILSSKKLLLSDSGFYLCAWSFQGDQPQHFGDGTRLSIL.

A note on this clone: The read falls 3 residues short of the CDR3 end, and the missing part is taken from the germline J gene. The V and J genes are TRBV20-1 and TRBJ2-3; D possibly corresponds to TRBD2 (6 bases). The CDR3 sequence is 14 residues long. Germline V lookup: CDR1 DFQATT, CDR2 SNEGSKA (reference sequence). The V gene lost 5 bases and the J gene lost 2 bases, with 14 bases spanning the gap. The CDR3 sequence is CSAGGSAPTDTQYF. The sequenced part of the CDR3 DNA is TGCAGTGCTGGGGGGAGCGCCCCCACAGATACG.

Of note for this clone: The sequence runs out 3 residues before the end of the CDR3; the remainder is reconstructed from the germline J gene. This chain links TRBV5-1 with TRBJ2-1, with TRBD2 identical over 10 bases. The CDR3 has 16 residues. Germline CDR1 reads SGHRS; CDR2 reads YFSETQ. Trimming cost V 3 bases and J 6 bases; bases outside gene matches: 9. The CDR3 loop reads CASSSTLAGTVNEQFF. CDR3 DNA, as far as it was read: TGCGCCAGCAGCTCTACACTAGCGGGAACTGTCAATGAG.